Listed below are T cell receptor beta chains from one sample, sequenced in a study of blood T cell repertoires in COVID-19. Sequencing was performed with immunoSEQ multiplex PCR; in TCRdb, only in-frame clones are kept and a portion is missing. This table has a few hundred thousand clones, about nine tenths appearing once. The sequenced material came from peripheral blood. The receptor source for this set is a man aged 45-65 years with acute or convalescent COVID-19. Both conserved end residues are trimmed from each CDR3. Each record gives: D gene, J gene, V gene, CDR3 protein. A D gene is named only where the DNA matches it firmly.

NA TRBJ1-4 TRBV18 ASSPPSQGGRGEKLF
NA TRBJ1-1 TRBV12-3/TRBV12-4 ASSLRGNTEAF
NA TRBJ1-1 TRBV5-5 ASSPSRQVPTEAF
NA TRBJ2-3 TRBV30 AWSLGGATDTQY
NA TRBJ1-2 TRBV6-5 ASSPGGRANYGYT
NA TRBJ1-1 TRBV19 ASSIAGVTEAF
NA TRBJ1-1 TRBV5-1 ASSPRGMNTEAF
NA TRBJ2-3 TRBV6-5 ASSYQTAYTDTQY
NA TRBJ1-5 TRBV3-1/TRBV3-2 ASSPQGSNQPQH
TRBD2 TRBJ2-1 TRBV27 ASSLTSGGTKNEQF
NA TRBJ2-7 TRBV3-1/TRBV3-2 ASSYTQGYEQY
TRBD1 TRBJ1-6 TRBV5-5 ASSFGDRGASPLH
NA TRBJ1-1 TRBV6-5 ASSSPGELAPEAF
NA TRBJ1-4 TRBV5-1 ASSLGSLLVRTNEKLF
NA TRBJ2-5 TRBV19 ASSIMETQY
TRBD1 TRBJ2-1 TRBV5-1 ASSAGTRGQGTNEQF
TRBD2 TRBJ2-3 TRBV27 ASSLFLGGGAVDTQY
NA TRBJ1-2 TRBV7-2 ASSRGQGTYGYT
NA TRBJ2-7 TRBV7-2 ASSLRGGTEKLYEQY
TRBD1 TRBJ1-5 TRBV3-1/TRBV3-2 ASSQTGGSNQPQH
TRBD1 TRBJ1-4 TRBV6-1 ASSEWPGGSDEKLF
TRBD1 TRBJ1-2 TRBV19 ASSPRDREAGYT
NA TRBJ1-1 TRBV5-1 ASSSAVNTEAF
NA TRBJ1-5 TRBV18 ASSPPGYPQPQH
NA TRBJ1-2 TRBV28 ASRSGQNYGYT
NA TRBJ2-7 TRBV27 ASSLAGGFHEQY
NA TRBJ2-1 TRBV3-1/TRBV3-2 ASSQGVPQF
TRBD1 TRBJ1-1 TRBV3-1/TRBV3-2 ASSPGQGRNTEAF
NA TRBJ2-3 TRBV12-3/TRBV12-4 ASSLWRDTQY
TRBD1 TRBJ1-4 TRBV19 ASSTTGGNEKLF
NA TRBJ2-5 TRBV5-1 ASKTAQGMETQY
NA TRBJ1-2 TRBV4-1 ASSQVLVGLRANYGYT
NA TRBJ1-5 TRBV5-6 ASSLGGKNSNQPQH
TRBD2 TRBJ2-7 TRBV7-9 ASSFGGAGEQY
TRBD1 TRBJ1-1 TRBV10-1 ASSEDRVKAF
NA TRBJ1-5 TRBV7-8 ASSLDRGISNQPQH
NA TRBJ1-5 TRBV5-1 ASSFQSGDQPQH
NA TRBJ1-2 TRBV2 ASSVGGTYGYT
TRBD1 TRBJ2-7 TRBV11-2 ASSPNGGRGHEQY
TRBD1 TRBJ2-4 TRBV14 ATPGTAVAKNIQY